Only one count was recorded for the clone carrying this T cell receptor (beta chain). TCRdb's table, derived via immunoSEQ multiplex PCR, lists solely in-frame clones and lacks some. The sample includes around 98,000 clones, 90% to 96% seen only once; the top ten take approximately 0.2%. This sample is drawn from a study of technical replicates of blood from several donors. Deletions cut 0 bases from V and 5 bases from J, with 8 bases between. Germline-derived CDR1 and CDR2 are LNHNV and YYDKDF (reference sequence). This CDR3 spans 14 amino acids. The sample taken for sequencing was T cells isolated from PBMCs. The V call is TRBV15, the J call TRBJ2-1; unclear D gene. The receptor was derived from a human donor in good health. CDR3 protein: CATSRDTSNNEQFF. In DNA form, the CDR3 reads TGTGCCACCAGCAGAGATACTTCAAACAATGAGCAGTTCTTC.